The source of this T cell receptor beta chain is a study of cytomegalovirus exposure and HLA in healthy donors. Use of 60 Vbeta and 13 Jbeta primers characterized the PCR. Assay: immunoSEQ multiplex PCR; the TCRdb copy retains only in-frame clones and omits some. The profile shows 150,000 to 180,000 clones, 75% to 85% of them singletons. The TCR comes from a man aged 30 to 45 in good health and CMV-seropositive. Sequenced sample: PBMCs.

In DNA form, the CDR3 reads TGTGCCTGGAGGGACAGGAGTGAAGCTTTCTTT. Amino acids: CAWRDRSEAFF. The chain employs TRBV30 and TRBJ1-1; 7 bases are shared with TRBD1. The CDR3 covers 11 residues. CDR1 and CDR2 (germline): GTSNPN, SVGIG (reference sequence). Trimming at V came to 3 bases and at J to 7 bases, leaving 2 bases not matched to a gene.